This T cell receptor beta chain is drawn from a study of neurological immune-mediated disorders (dated by TCRdb to between 2017 and 2020). Some background on the complete study: Among the roughly 34 multiple sclerosis patients, relapsing-remitting MS was present in roughly 30 and secondary progressive MS was present in 3. The cohort was made up of approximately 69 subjects, consisting of around 15 HAM/TSP patients, some 34 multiple sclerosis patients and around 20 healthy controls. Alongside PBMC samples, the set of some 97 TCR-beta libraries contained longitudinal samples, technical triplicates, and paired CD4+ and CD8+ T-cell subsets that had been sorted. Peripheral blood TCR-beta repertoires from patients with HTLV-I-associated myelopathy (HAM/TSP), patients with multiple sclerosis, and healthy controls were compared in the study using UMI-based sequencing.

For unsorted PBMC libraries, 2 million PBMCs were used after storage in RNAlater at -80 degrees C until RNA extraction. Multiple sclerosis patients were enrolled in a US clinical protocol under which disease progression was evaluated by magnetic resonance imaging. PBMCs were separated from peripheral blood using Ficoll-Hypaque density gradient centrifugation and then cryopreserved in liquid nitrogen. This clonotype was observed many times. No antigen is known for it. One base away there is no much larger clone; base qualities are not given. Broader findings and caveats from the paper: In a phylogenetic analysis, the repertoires of 18 out of 34 MS patients fell into a single cluster of related CDR3 sequences, pointing to a possible signature at the repertoire level. TCR clonal expansion was highest in HAM/TSP patients and lowest in MS patients, with MS patients falling below even healthy controls. No clinical or MRI features were associated with the MS cluster, and the authors said that larger cohorts are needed. No identical CDR3 amino acid sequences were shared among expanded clones across subjects, suggesting private TCR-beta repertoires in all groups.

V and J are truncated by 5 bases and 4 bases respectively, leaving an intervening sequence of 9 bases. Counted from cysteine to phenylalanine, this CDR3 has 12 amino acids. Here the CDR3 DNA is all that survives: 36 bases in frame from base 1. Via the germline V gene (reference sequence), CDR1 is SEHNR and CDR2 FQNEAQ. To synthesize cDNA, template-switch 5'RACE was performed with a primer carrying a 10-nucleotide random unique molecular identifier so that each TCR transcript was tagged. Each sequencing run produced over 170 million TCR-beta sequences covering 15-18 subjects. Total RNA was extracted with the RNeasy kit. The KAPA Real-time Library Amplification kit was used to amplify TCR-beta VDJ regions with primers for the TCR constant region and the 5'RACE anchor. Sample indexes and Illumina adaptors were added in a first PCR, and a second PCR then increased library yield. After Ampure bead purification, the TCR product of roughly 650 bp was size-selected on a 2% E-gel SizeSelection system. Before pooling, library quality was assessed on a Bioanalyzer, concentration was determined with Qubit, and library quantification was performed with the Kapa Library Quantification kit. An Illumina HiSeq 2500 was used to sequence the libraries paired-end at 2 x 150 bp. To increase sequence diversity, about 25-31% phiX was spiked into each library pool. The original pipeline was this. Quality-filtered reads were processed with the UMI-based MiGEC pipeline, which removed over 80% of raw TCR sequences during error correction. IMGT germline references were used for aligning VDJ genes, and each clonotype was defined as a unique CDR3 amino acid sequence together with its V-J genes. Clonal expansion, Shannon diversity and CDR3 relatedness (CalcPairwiseDistances, ClusterSamples) were evaluated with VDJtools, and phylogenetic trees were built with CLCbio workbench. Clones with at least 8 unique UMIs were defined as expanded, with this threshold being based on coefficient-of-variation modelling across technical triplicates. In TCRdb, the public reads were trimmed at Q25 with fastp and aligned with MiXCR, with productive beta chains retained. Each entry merges the rows of one CDR3 protein and shows their most common DNA and genes. Clone size and V and J calls follow TCRdb, not the original study. The sample table contains around 69,000 distinct CDR3 sequences; only one count was recorded for 3.4% of them. The top ten constitute more than 3% of the sample.

This clonotype was obtained from a man in his forties with multiple sclerosis. Rearrangement joined TRBV7-9 to TRBJ2-7, with a tentative D gene TRBD2 over 5 matching bases. Sequenced: PBMCs. CDR3 reads: CASSPSQYEQYF. Here is the DNA: TGTGCCAGCAGCCCTAGCCAATACGAGCAGTACTTC.